A selection of T cell receptor beta chains follows, all from one sample in a study of cytomegalovirus exposure and HLA in healthy donors. Using immunoSEQ multiplex PCR, the repertoire was profiled, and TCRdb retains in-frame clones only, with some absent. The sample carries about 90,000 clones, 84% recorded once. The source material was PBMCs. These receptors originate from a woman aged 18-35 years in good health and CMV-seropositive. Both conserved end residues are part of each CDR3. The D gene is left open where the match is weak. Size values are once, few and many counts, or a class for expanded clones, and some rows have none.

j_gene: TRBJ2-3
v_gene: TRBV4-1
abundance: .
d_gene: TRBD2
CDR3aa: CASSHAGTSGGASTDTQYF
CDR3nt: TGCGCCAGCAGCCATGCCGGGACTAGCGGGGGAGCTAGCACAGATACGCAGTATTTT

j_gene: TRBJ1-6
v_gene: TRBV2
abundance: .
d_gene: TRBD1
CDR3aa: CASGDRADSPLHF
CDR3nt: TGTGCCAGCGGGGACAGGGCAGATTCACCCCTCCACTTT

j_gene: TRBJ1-3
v_gene: TRBV9
abundance: .
d_gene: .
CDR3aa: CASSVGGGVGNTIYF
CDR3nt: TGTGCCAGCAGCGTAGGTGGGGGGGTCGGAAACACCATATATTTT

j_gene: TRBJ2-2
v_gene: TRBV7-9
abundance: .
d_gene: .
CDR3aa: CASSLFGQPNTGELFF
CDR3nt: TGTGCCAGCAGCTTATTTGGACAGCCGAACACCGGGGAGCTGTTTTTT

j_gene: TRBJ1-1
v_gene: TRBV28
abundance: .
d_gene: .
CDR3aa: CASTSLGNREAFF
CDR3nt: TGTGCCAGCACATCCTTGGGGAACAGGGAAGCTTTCTTT

j_gene: TRBJ2-1
v_gene: TRBV10-3
abundance: .
d_gene: TRBD2
CDR3aa: CAIKWASGGLGEQFF
CDR3nt: TGTGCCATCAAATGGGCTAGCGGGGGTCTAGGAGAGCAGTTCTTC

j_gene: TRBJ2-3
v_gene: TRBV27
abundance: .
d_gene: TRBD2
CDR3aa: CASSSTSASTDTQYF
CDR3nt: TGTGCCAGCAGTTCGACTAGCGCCTCCACAGATACGCAGTATTTT

j_gene: TRBJ1-5
v_gene: TRBV5-1
abundance: .
d_gene: .
CDR3aa: CASSFSRSYSNQPQHF
CDR3nt: TGCGCCAGCAGCTTCTCCCGGTCTTATAGCAATCAGCCCCAGCATTTT

j_gene: TRBJ1-1
v_gene: TRBV2
abundance: .
d_gene: .
CDR3aa: CASRSPRGGPNTEAFF
CDR3nt: TGTGCCAGCAGGAGTCCCCGCGGGGGGCCTAACACTGAAGCTTTCTTT

j_gene: TRBJ1-5
v_gene: TRBV27
abundance: .
d_gene: .
CDR3aa: CASSLSLPGSNQPQHF
CDR3nt: TGTGCCAGCAGTTTATCGCTCCCGGGAAGCAATCAGCCCCAGCATTTT

j_gene: TRBJ2-5
v_gene: TRBV7-2
abundance: .
d_gene: .
CDR3aa: CASSSGGQETQYF
CDR3nt: TGTGCCAGCAGCTCCGGGGGCCAAGAGACCCAGTACTTC

j_gene: TRBJ1-5
v_gene: TRBV28
abundance: .
d_gene: .
CDR3aa: CASLELYSNQPQHF
CDR3nt: TGTGCCAGCCTCGAGCTTTATAGCAATCAGCCCCAGCATTTT

j_gene: TRBJ1-4
v_gene: TRBV9
abundance: .
d_gene: .
CDR3aa: CASSALQGSNEKLFF
CDR3nt: TGTGCCAGCAGCGCCCTACAGGGATCTAATGAAAAACTGTTTTTT

j_gene: TRBJ2-7
v_gene: TRBV7-8
abundance: .
d_gene: TRBD1
CDR3aa: CASSRMGQGPPYEQYF
CDR3nt: TGTGCCAGCAGCCGCATGGGACAGGGACCCCCCTACGAGCAGTACTTC

j_gene: TRBJ2-3
v_gene: TRBV19
abundance: once
d_gene: TRBD2
CDR3aa: CASSGLADPTDTQYF
CDR3nt: TGTGCCAGTAGCGGACTAGCGGACCCCACAGATACGCAGTATTTT

j_gene: TRBJ1-3
v_gene: TRBV5-5
abundance: .
d_gene: .
CDR3aa: CASSLKLIGYGVAGNTIYF
CDR3nt: TGTGCCAGCAGCTTGAAATTGATCGGGTACGGGGTCGCTGGAAACACCATATATTTT

j_gene: TRBJ2-1
v_gene: TRBV6-1
abundance: .
d_gene: TRBD2
CDR3aa: CASRLTSGGALEQFF
CDR3nt: TGTGCCAGCAGGTTAACTAGCGGGGGGGCCTTGGAGCAGTTCTTC

j_gene: TRBJ2-5
v_gene: TRBV6-5
abundance: .
d_gene: TRBD1
CDR3aa: CASSYTGTGWETQYF
CDR3nt: TGTGCCAGCAGTTACACGGGGACAGGGTGGGAGACCCAGTACTTC

j_gene: TRBJ2-5
v_gene: TRBV10-3
abundance: .
d_gene: TRBD1
CDR3aa: CASNDRGKFQETQYF
CDR3nt: TGTGCCAGTAACGACAGGGGGAAGTTCCAAGAGACCCAGTACTTC

j_gene: TRBJ1-2
v_gene: TRBV18
abundance: .
d_gene: TRBD1
CDR3aa: CASSPPGVAGGANYGYTF
CDR3nt: TGTGCCAGCTCACCACCGGGGGTGGCAGGGGGCGCAAACTATGGCTACACCTTC

j_gene: TRBJ2-7
v_gene: TRBV1
abundance: few
d_gene: .
CDR3aa: CTSSQSDIEQAYEQYF
CDR3nt: TGCACCAGCAGCCAAAGTGACATTGAGCAGGCCTACGAGCAGTACTTC

j_gene: TRBJ2-3
v_gene: TRBV27
abundance: once
d_gene: .
CDR3aa: CASRQGLSTDTQYF
CDR3nt: TGTGCCAGCAGGCAGGGACTTAGCACAGATACGCAGTATTTT

j_gene: TRBJ1-2
v_gene: TRBV28
abundance: .
d_gene: .
CDR3aa: CASSLATDTHAGGYTF
CDR3nt: TGTGCCAGCAGTTTAGCTACGGACACCCATGCCGGTGGCTACACCTTC

j_gene: TRBJ1-5
v_gene: TRBV5-1
abundance: .
d_gene: .
CDR3aa: CASSLRPGGNIQPQHF
CDR3nt: TGCGCCAGCAGCCTTCGACCGGGGGGGAATATCCAGCCCCAGCATTTT

j_gene: TRBJ2-7
v_gene: TRBV28
abundance: .
d_gene: TRBD1
CDR3aa: CASSLIQGDGEQYF
CDR3nt: TGTGCCAGCAGTTTAATACAGGGGGATGGCGAGCAGTACTTC

j_gene: TRBJ2-5
v_gene: TRBV2
abundance: .
d_gene: TRBD2
CDR3aa: CASSPSGGGEETQYF
CDR3nt: TGTGCCAGCAGCCCCAGCGGGGGGGGAGAAGAGACCCAGTACTTC

j_gene: TRBJ2-1
v_gene: TRBV19
abundance: .
d_gene: .
CDR3aa: CASSMSRQTNNEQFF
CDR3nt: TGTGCCAGTAGTATGAGCCGCCAGACTAACAATGAGCAGTTCTTC

j_gene: TRBJ2-5
v_gene: TRBV5-1
abundance: .
d_gene: .
CDR3aa: CASSLENPGLQETQYF
CDR3nt: TGCGCCAGCAGCTTGGAAAACCCAGGACTACAAGAGACCCAGTACTTC

j_gene: TRBJ2-1
v_gene: TRBV5-1
abundance: few
d_gene: TRBD1
CDR3aa: CAGYSGQGVYEQFF
CDR3nt: TGCGCCGGCTACTCCGGACAGGGGGTTTATGAGCAGTTCTTC

j_gene: TRBJ2-3
v_gene: TRBV4-3
abundance: .
d_gene: .
CDR3aa: CASSLTRDMDTQYF
CDR3nt: TGCGCCAGCAGCCTAACTAGGGACATGGATACGCAGTATTTT

j_gene: TRBJ2-7
v_gene: TRBV7-9
abundance: few
d_gene: .
CDR3aa: CASSPQDEQYF
CDR3nt: TGTGCCAGCAGCCCCCAGGACGAGCAGTACTTC

j_gene: TRBJ2-3
v_gene: TRBV7-2
abundance: .
d_gene: .
CDR3aa: CASSLQGMGTDTQYF
CDR3nt: TGTGCCAGCAGCTTACAGGGTATGGGCACAGATACGCAGTATTTT

j_gene: TRBJ1-6
v_gene: TRBV9
abundance: once
d_gene: TRBD1
CDR3aa: CASSVSSDRGSRSPLHF
CDR3nt: TGTGCCAGCAGCGTAAGTTCGGACAGGGGAAGTCGCTCACCCCTCCACTTT

j_gene: TRBJ2-1
v_gene: TRBV7-6
abundance: .
d_gene: TRBD2
CDR3aa: CASSLDETSGNEQFF
CDR3nt: TGTGCCAGCAGCTTAGACGAGACTAGCGGCAATGAGCAGTTCTTC

j_gene: TRBJ2-7
v_gene: TRBV29-1
abundance: .
d_gene: TRBD2
CDR3aa: CSVATSGDLYEQYF
CDR3nt: TGCAGCGTTGCTACTAGCGGGGACCTCTACGAGCAGTACTTC

j_gene: TRBJ2-6
v_gene: TRBV6-4
abundance: .
d_gene: TRBD1
CDR3aa: CASSDQDRGVNVLTF
CDR3nt: TGTGCCAGCAGTGACCAGGACAGGGGAGTCAACGTCCTGACTTTC

j_gene: TRBJ1-4
v_gene: TRBV18
abundance: .
d_gene: TRBD1
CDR3aa: CASSPQGDNEKLFF
CDR3nt: TGTGCCAGCTCACCCCAGGGGGACAATGAAAAACTGTTTTTT